Included here is one T cell receptor beta chain sequence, with context. This clone appeared once. What this receptor recognizes is not known. Nothing much larger sits one base from this clone, and base qualities are not available. To sequence the TCRbeta CDR3 region, genomic DNA was isolated from the sorted cells. The immunoSEQ Assay was used to sequence the TCRbeta CDR3 regions. TCRdb re-hosts the immuneACCESS table, in-frame sequences only. Its copies lack some clones; in the studies checked, an unresolved V gene accounts for under half of them, and the cause for the rest is not known. For this sample there are roughly 69,000 clones; 91% appear just once. The ten top clones hold 5.2% of the sample. The trial excluded patients who had a history of autoimmune disease or who were on systemic immunosuppression. In every dose cohort, peripheral blood was drawn for TCR sequencing at baseline, cycle 4 day 1, and cycle 7 day 1. Samples came from an open-label, multicenter, first-in-human phase I dose-escalation trial of ivuxolimab. Adults with locally advanced or metastatic melanoma, renal cell, hepatocellular, or head and neck squamous cell carcinoma were enrolled in the trial. Before TCR sequencing, CD4+ T cells and CD8+ T cells were sorted from peripheral blood as separate populations.

The record originates from a study of OX40 agonist ivuxolimab in advanced cancers. Background on the whole study: Ivuxolimab, which targeted the costimulatory receptor OX40 (CD134), was an agonistic, fully human IgG2 monoclonal antibody. Peripheral TCRbeta sequencing aimed to test whether ivuxolimab altered TCR sequence diversity and caused clonal T-cell expansion. The monotherapy dose-escalation portion (N of about 47 patients) of the phase I ivuxolimab trial is reported in the paper. Of the approximately 50 patients in dose escalation, about 19 had hepatocellular carcinoma, about 15 had melanoma, 9 had renal cell carcinoma and 9 had head and neck cancer. A male proportion of 75% to 85% and a mean age of roughly 58 years, ranging from roughly 23 to 90, were recorded for the dose-escalation cohort. Three dose-escalation patients achieved partial responses, one with hepatocellular carcinoma and two with cutaneous melanoma. Intravenous ivuxolimab was administered to patients every 2 weeks at six dose levels: 0.01, 0.1, 0.3, 1.5, 3 and 10 mg/kg. Patients were allowed to have had prior anti-PD-1, anti-PD-L1 or anti-CTLA-4 therapy, and around two fifths of the dose-escalation patients had been treated with checkpoint inhibitors.

Results and caveats for the whole study, not just this receptor: Low levels of normalized T-cell clonal expansion were also seen in some patients who did not respond. Clonal expansion of both CD4+ and CD8+ blood T cells was observed from baseline to week 6 at doses 0.1 to 3.0 mg/kg. Which antigens the clonally expanded peripheral T cells were specific for was not determined. In the 0.1-3.0 mg/kg groups, partial responders were among the patients with the lowest normalized peripheral clonal expansion, particularly in CD8+ T cells. On average, CD8+ T cells showed more expanded clones than CD4+ T cells after ivuxolimab.

Sequences SEHNR (CDR1) and FQNEAQ (CDR2) are obtained from the germline V gene (reference sequence). Trimming at the junction amounts to 5 bases on V and 0 bases on J, and the germline ends lie 5 bases apart. There are 12 amino acids in the CDR3, from cysteine to phenylalanine inclusive. Just the 36-base CDR3 DNA is kept, in frame starting at base 1. The sequence was collected from an adult with an advanced solid tumor such as melanoma, head and neck, liver or kidney cancer. Sequences were derived from CD4+ or CD8+ T cells sorted from blood, sampled in a trial of the OX40 agonist ivuxolimab. The chain uses TRBV7-9 and TRBJ2-7, with no reliable assignment of the D segment. The CDR3 region has the sequence CASSPNSYEQYF. DNA sequence: TGTGCCAGCAGCCCGAACTCCTACGAGCAGTACTTC.